This TCR beta chain was profiled in a study of T cell changes during pregnancy in multiple sclerosis. Only in-frame clones appear in the TCRdb table, and some are missing; sequencing was by immunoSEQ multiplex PCR. Of roughly 79,000 clones in the sample, over 85% were seen once. V lost 3 bases and J lost 1; bases outside the gene matches: 6. The CDR3 is made up of 15 amino acids. The germline gives CDR1 SGDLS, CDR2 YYNGEE. This clonotype originated in a female donor in good health, enrolled as a control in a pregnancy study. The source material was peripheral blood, sampled in the second trimester of pregnancy. V gene TRBV9 combines with J gene TRBJ1-1; TRBD1 agrees at 7 bases. The CDR3, as DNA: TGTGCCAGCAGCGCTTACCGGGACAGGAACACTGAAGCTTTCTTT. It yields the protein CASSAYRDRNTEAFF.